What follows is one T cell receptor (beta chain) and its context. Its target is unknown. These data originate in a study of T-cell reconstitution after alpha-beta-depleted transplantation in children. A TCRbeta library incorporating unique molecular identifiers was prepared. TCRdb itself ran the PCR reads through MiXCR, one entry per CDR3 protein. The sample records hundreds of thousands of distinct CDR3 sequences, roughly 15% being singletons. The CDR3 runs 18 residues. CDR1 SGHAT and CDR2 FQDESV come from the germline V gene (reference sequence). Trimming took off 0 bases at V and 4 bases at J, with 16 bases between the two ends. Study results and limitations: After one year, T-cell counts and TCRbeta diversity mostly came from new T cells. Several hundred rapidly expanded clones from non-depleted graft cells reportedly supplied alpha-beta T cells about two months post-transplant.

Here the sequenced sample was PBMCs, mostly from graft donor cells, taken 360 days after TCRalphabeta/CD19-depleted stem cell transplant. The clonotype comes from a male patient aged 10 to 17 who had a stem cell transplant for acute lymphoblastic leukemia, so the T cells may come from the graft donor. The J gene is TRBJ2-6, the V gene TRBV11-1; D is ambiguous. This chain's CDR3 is CASSLALTGRKGANVLTF. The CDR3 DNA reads TGTGCCAGCAGCTTAGCGCTAACCGGCAGGAAGGGGGCCAACGTCCTGACTTTC. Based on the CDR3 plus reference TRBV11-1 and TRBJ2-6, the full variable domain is EAEVAQSPRYKITEKSQAVAFWCDPISGHATLYWYRQILGQGPELLVQFQDESVVDDSQLPKDRFSAERLKGVDSTLKIQPAELGDSAMYLCASSLALTGRKGANVLTFGAGSRLTVL.